This entry lists 22 T cell receptor beta chains sequenced from one sample in a study of cytotoxic CD8 clonotypes in ibrutinib-treated CLL. Sequencing used immunoSEQ multiplex PCR; TCRdb keeps in-frame clones, though not all of them. The sample records 60,000 to 95,000 clones, roughly 85% being singletons. The sequencing here drew on PBMCs, taken after 24 months of ibrutinib treatment. These receptors came from a human donor with chronic lymphocytic leukemia.

The chain carries TRBV7-2 and TRBJ2-7; 7 bases are a match to TRBD2. The ends lost 5 bases at V and 7 bases at J; junction bases unmatched: 2. This CDR3 region has 11 residues. Germline V lookup: CDR1 SGHTA, CDR2 FQGNSA. DNA for the CDR3: TGTGCCAGCAGCCCGGGGGGTGAGCAGTACTTC. Its translation: CASSPGGEQYF.

The rearrangement uses TRBV30 and TRBJ2-7; TRBD2 agrees at 9 bases. V gave up 0 bases and J gave up 6 bases; unmatched junction bases: 12. This CDR3 comprises 16 residues. Looked up from germline, CDR1 is GTSNPN and CDR2 is SVGIG (reference sequence). Here the CDR3 reads CAWSVLRAGGASEQYF. CDR3 coding DNA: TGTGCCTGGAGTGTACTACGCGCGGGAGGGGCTAGCGAGCAGTACTTC.

This sequence joins TRBV29-1 and TRBJ1-1; possible D gene TRBD1, 5 bases. This CDR3 spans 13 amino acids. V was cut by 3 bases and J by 0 bases, with 8 bases left in between. The germline CDR1 and CDR2 sequences are SQVTM and ANQGSEA. CDR3 sequence reads: CSVDGGVNTEAFF. DNA of the CDR3: TGCAGCGTTGATGGAGGGGTGAACACTGAAGCTTTCTTT. Full variable domain (rest looked up from reference TRBV29-1 and TRBJ1-1): SAVISQKPSRDICQRGTSLTIQCQVDSQVTMMFWYRQQPGQSLTLIATANQGSEATYESGFVIDKFPISRPNLTFSTLTVSNMSPEDSSIYLCSVDGGVNTEAFFGQGTRLTVV.

This CDR3 reads CASSLASGLGSLQETQYF. DNA of the CDR3: TGTGCCAGCAGCTTAGCGTCGGGACTCGGCAGCCTCCAAGAGACCCAGTACTTC. The genes are TRBV7-9 and TRBJ2-5; tentatively, D is TRBD2 (6 bases). CDR3 size: 18 residues. Trimming left V 0 bases short and J 1 base short, with 18 bases between. Germline V gives CDR1 SEHNR, CDR2 FQNEAQ (reference sequence).

J is TRBJ2-3 and V is TRBV7-3; D might be TRBD2 (5 bases). This CDR3 has 17 residues. The germline gives CDR1 SGHTA, CDR2 FQGTGA. V was shortened by 5 bases and J by 1 base, with 19 bases between the two germline ends. Here the CDR3 DNA reads TGTGCCAGCAGCGCCCGACTTGTTTTAGCGCGCACAGATACGCAGTATTTT. Its translation is CASSARLVLARTDTQYF. Variable domain in full (rest from reference TRBV7-3 and TRBJ2-3): GAGVSQTPSNKVTEKGKYVELRCDPISGHTALYWYRQSLGQGPEFLIYFQGTGAADDSGLPNDRFFAVRPEGSVSTLKIQRTERGDSAVYLCASSARLVLARTDTQYFGPGTRLTVL.

The chain is built from TRBV28 and TRBJ2-7; no definite D call. Trimming removed 8 bases from V and 3 bases from J, with 11 bases in between. CDR1 is MDHEN and CDR2 is SYDVKM in the germline V gene. There are 12 residues in the CDR3. CDR3 residues: CASAGSGYEQYF. The DNA of the CDR3 is TGTGCCAGCGCCGGGTCGGGCTACGAGCAGTACTTC.

The rearrangement joins TRBV7-9 to TRBJ2-5; 11 nucleotides align to TRBD2. Trimming cost V 5 bases and J 2 bases; bases outside gene matches: 7. Germline V CDR1 and CDR2: SEHNR, FQNEAQ (reference sequence). The CDR3 is 16 residues long. The CDR3 DNA follows: TGTGCCAGCAGCCCGCTAGCGGGAGGCCCGCAAGAGACCCAGTACTTC. It is translated as CASSPLAGGPQETQYF.

This clone was detected once. This chain links TRBV6-6 with TRBJ1-4, with a weak D call TRBD1 (6 bases). The germline gives CDR1 MNHNY, CDR2 SVGAGI (reference sequence). V gave up 2 bases and J gave up 3 bases, with 13 bases separating them. There are 16 residues in the CDR3. The CDR3 loop is CASSYDRGRPNEKLFF. The CDR3 DNA is TGTGCCAGCAGTTACGACCGGGGGCGGCCTAATGAAAAACTGTTTTTT.

CDR3 in DNA: TGTGCCAGCAGTCCAACGGGGCAGGGATTCAATGAGCAGTTCTTC. Residues: CASSPTGQGFNEQFF. The chain recombines TRBV28 with TRBJ2-1; D tentatively fits TRBD1 or TRBD2 (5 bases each). Germline lookup yields CDR1 MDHEN and CDR2 SYDVKM. The CDR3 has 15 residues. Deletions cut 5 bases from V and 6 bases from J, with 17 bases between. The whole variable domain, remainder taken from reference TRBV28 and TRBJ2-1, is DVKVTQSSRYLVKRTGEKVFLECVQDMDHENMFWYRQDPGLGLRLIYFSYDVKMKEKGDIPEGYSVSREKKERFSLILESASTNQTSMYLCASSPTGQGFNEQFFGPGTRLTVL.

The chain has TRBV18 and TRBJ1-5, with TRBD1 matching over 7 bases. Germline V gene lookup returns CDR1 KGHSH and CDR2 LQKENI. The junction had 6 bases not matched to a gene; V was cut back by 4 bases and J by 6 bases. This CDR3 region has 14 residues. Here the CDR3 reads CASSRTGDGQPQHF. CDR3 DNA sequence: TGTGCCAGCTCACGTACAGGGGATGGTCAGCCCCAGCATTTT. The full variable domain, completed using reference TRBV18 and TRBJ1-5, is NAGVMQNPRHLVRRRGQEARLRCSPMKGHSHVYWYRQLPEEGLKFMVYLQKENIIDESGMPKERFSAEFPKEGPSILRIQQVVRGDSAAYFCASSRTGDGQPQHFGDGTRLSIL.

This chain joins TRBV5-8 and TRBJ1-5; D uncertain. Trimming removed 4 bases at V and 4 bases at J, with 9 bases between. This CDR3 has 13 residues. Germline V gene lookup returns CDR1 SGHTS and CDR2 YDEGEE. This chain's CDR3 is CASSPARNQPQHF. In DNA, the CDR3 is TGTGCCAGCAGCCCGGCCAGGAATCAGCCCCAGCATTTT.

V and J are TRBV5-6 and TRBJ1-1, with D unresolved. The CDR3 runs 13 residues. Trimming stripped 6 bases from V and 0 bases from J, with 9 bases between. Germline values: CDR1 SGHDT, CDR2 YYEEEE. The chain's CDR3 is CASMEGLNTEAFF. CDR3 sequence (DNA): TGTGCCAGCATGGAGGGCCTGAACACTGAAGCTTTCTTT.

The chain joins TRBV6-6 to TRBJ2-7; a possible D gene is TRBD2 (6 bases). V was shortened by 5 bases and J by 4 bases, with 12 bases between the two germline ends. The length of the CDR3 is 13 residues. CDR1 is MNHNY, CDR2 SVGAGI, per germline (reference sequence). Here the CDR3 DNA reads TGTGCCAGCAGTAGGACTATCTTTTACGAGCAGTACTTC. Encoded protein: CASSRTIFYEQYF.

The V gene is TRBV30, the J gene TRBJ1-3; TRBD1 agrees at 7 bases. V lost 1 base, J lost 0 bases, and 6 bases stayed unmatched. The germline gives CDR1 GTSNPN, CDR2 SVGIG (reference sequence). The CDR3 consists of 16 residues. The CDR3 is CAWSARQGFSGNTIYF. Written as DNA, the CDR3 is TGTGCCTGGAGTGCCCGACAGGGCTTCTCTGGAAACACCATATATTTT.

The V and J genes are TRBV11-2 and TRBJ2-7; the match to TRBD2 covers 10 bases. This CDR3 is 17 amino acids long. Germline CDR1 is SGHAT and CDR2 is FQNNGV. Germline trimming cut 5 bases from V and 2 bases from J; bases unmatched to any gene: 12. CDR3 region: CASSNYFGTSATYEQYF. For the CDR3, the DNA is TGTGCCAGCAGCAACTACTTTGGGACTAGCGCCACCTACGAGCAGTACTTC.

The V gene is TRBV5-1, the J gene TRBJ2-5, with unresolved D. The V gene lost 6 bases and the J gene lost 0 bases, with 15 bases spanning the gap. The germline CDR1 and CDR2 sequences are SGHRS and YFSETQ. This CDR3 comprises 15 residues. CDR3 sequence reads: CASTPNSRYQETQYF. CDR3 nucleotide sequence: TGCGCCAGCACTCCCAACAGCAGGTACCAAGAGACCCAGTACTTC. The complete variable domain, with remaining parts taken from reference TRBV5-1 and TRBJ2-5, reads KAGVTQTPRYLIKTRGQQVTLSCSPISGHRSVSWYQQTPGQGLQFLFEYFSETQRNKGNFPGRFSGRQFSNSRSEMNVSTLELGDSALYLCASTPNSRYQETQYFGPGTRLLVL.

The chain is built from TRBV5-1 and TRBJ1-2; 7 bases are shared with TRBD1. The trim removed 4 bases at V and 0 bases at J, leaving 6 bases unmatched. Germline V lookup: CDR1 SGHRS, CDR2 YFSETQ. The CDR3 has 15 amino acids. The CDR3 region is CASSPEQGTNYGYTF. In nucleotides, the CDR3 is TGCGCCAGCAGCCCCGAACAGGGGACTAACTATGGCTACACCTTC. The complete variable domain, with remaining parts taken from reference TRBV5-1 and TRBJ1-2, reads KAGVTQTPRYLIKTRGQQVTLSCSPISGHRSVSWYQQTPGQGLQFLFEYFSETQRNKGNFPGRFSGRQFSNSRSEMNVSTLELGDSALYLCASSPEQGTNYGYTFGSGTRLTVV.

The CDR3 is CASSYMAGSGYEQYF. In DNA form, the CDR3 reads TGTGCCAGCAGTTACATGGCAGGTTCGGGCTACGAGCAGTACTTC. This rearrangement joins TRBV6-5 to TRBJ2-7; unclear D gene. Germline CDR1 reads MNHEY; CDR2 reads SVGAGI. Trimming shortened V by 2 bases and J by 3 bases, and 14 bases separated the two germline ends. This CDR3 has 15 amino acids.

The chain employs TRBV18 and TRBJ1-5, with D possibly TRBD1 on 5 matching bases. This CDR3 has 15 amino acids. Germline CDR1 is KGHSH and CDR2 is LQKENI. V lost 6 bases to trimming and J lost 2 bases, with 14 bases between them. The CDR3 coding sequence is TGTGCCAGCTCTACCGGGGGGATGGGCAATCAGCCCCAGCATTTT. It is translated as CASSTGGMGNQPQHF.

V and J are TRBV18 and TRBJ2-5; D gene unclear. The CDR3 loop spans 14 amino acids. The V end was cut by 3 bases, the J end by 4 bases, with 12 bases between. Germline V gene data show CDR1 as KGHSH and CDR2 as LQKENI. The CDR3 DNA follows: TGTGCCAGCTCACCCGACGACTTGAGAGAGACCCAGTACTTC. Protein sequence: CASSPDDLRETQYF.

The rearrangement joins TRBV5-5 to TRBJ2-7; 12 bases fit TRBD1. This CDR3 is built from 20 residues. The V and J ends lost 2 bases and 4 bases, in that order; junction bases with no gene match: 19. CDR1 is SGHKS and CDR2 is YYEKEE in the germline V gene (reference sequence). CDR3 residues: CASSLKGDRGPDPEQYEQYF. The CDR3, as DNA: TGTGCCAGCAGCTTAAAGGGGGACAGGGGGCCCGACCCAGAACAATACGAGCAGTACTTC.

CDR3 DNA sequence: TGTGCCAGCAGTGCGTGGACTGAAGCTTTCTTT. It is translated as CASSAWTEAFF. The chain recombines TRBV6-1 with TRBJ1-1; D unresolved. V was clipped by 4 bases and J by 5 bases, with 5 bases between them. The CDR3 runs to 11 residues. Germline values: CDR1 MNHNS, CDR2 SASEGT.